This passage covers 27 T cell receptor beta chains from one sample sequenced in a study of T cell responses to AZD1222 COVID-19 vaccine. Assay: immunoSEQ multiplex PCR; the TCRdb copy retains only in-frame clones and omits some. The sample consists of approximately 80,000 clones, around 93% of them appearing once. The source material was peripheral blood, sampled 28 days after the second AZD1222 dose. The receptors were gathered from an adult who received the AZD1222 COVID-19 vaccine.

This chain uses TRBV9 with TRBJ2-2; the D gene is possibly TRBD2 (6 bases). This CDR3 has 16 amino acids. Germline CDR1 and CDR2: SGDLS and YYNGEE. The V and J ends lost 2 bases and 1 base respectively, with 12 bases between them. The CDR3: CASSVRPSVNTGELFF. The CDR3 nucleotides read TGTGCCAGCAGCGTCAGGCCTAGCGTGAACACCGGGGAGCTGTTTTTT.

This chain joins TRBV11-2 and TRBJ2-5; D ambiguous. Trimming pared 1 base from V and 5 bases from J, leaving 8 bases between. This CDR3 is built from 13 residues. Germline V gene lookup returns CDR1 SGHAT and CDR2 FQNNGV. The CDR3 protein is CASSLGVVETQYF. Here the CDR3 DNA reads TGTGCCAGCAGCTTAGGGGTTGTGGAGACCCAGTACTTC. Combining the CDR3 with reference TRBV11-2 and TRBJ2-5 gives the whole variable domain EAGVAQSPRYKIIEKRQSVAFWCNPISGHATLYWYQQILGQGPKLLIQFQNNGVVDDSQLPKDRFSAERLKGVDSTLKIQPAKLEDSAVYLCASSLGVVETQYFGPGTRLLVL.

The chain joins TRBV4-3 to TRBJ2-7, with TRBD2 matching 12 bases. V shed 1 base and J 2 bases; nucleotides not matched to a gene: 9. Germline V gives CDR1 LGHNA, CDR2 YSLEER. There are 18 residues in the CDR3. The chain's CDR3 is CASSQGIILAGGTYEQYF. DNA for the CDR3: TGCGCCAGCAGCCAAGGGATTATCCTAGCGGGGGGGACCTACGAGCAGTACTTC.

Note on this clone: The sample has other DNA sequences that encode this CDR3 too. The rearrangement joins TRBV5-4 to TRBJ2-7; D perhaps matches TRBD2 (5 bases). The CDR3 runs to 13 residues. CDR1 and CDR2 from the germline V gene are SGHNT and YYREEE (reference sequence). The ends were cut back, 3 bases at V and 1 base at J, with 8 bases in the middle. The CDR3, as DNA: TGTGCCAGCAGCTCTACGGGATCCTACGAGCAGTACTTC. Its translation is CASSSTGSYEQYF.

The chain employs TRBV25-1 and TRBJ2-7; TRBD1 matches 10 bases. Trimming removed 4 bases from V and 5 bases from J; junction bases left unmatched: 2. This CDR3 is built from 13 residues. In germline, CDR1 is MGHDK, CDR2 SYGVNS. The CDR3 loop is CASSGDRGHEQYF. CDR3 sequence (DNA): TGTGCCAGCAGTGGGGACAGGGGCCACGAGCAGTACTTC.

This chain uses TRBV28 with TRBJ2-7; 12 nucleotides match TRBD2. Per germline, CDR1 MDHEN and CDR2 SYDVKM. There are 15 residues in the CDR3. J lost 3 bases, V lost 5 bases, and 5 bases had no gene match. CDR3 coding DNA: TGTGCCAGCAGTGCCCCTAGCGGGGGGGGCTACGAGCAGTACTTC. Its translation: CASSAPSGGGYEQYF. The complete variable domain, with remaining parts taken from reference TRBV28 and TRBJ2-7, reads DVKVTQSSRYLVKRTGEKVFLECVQDMDHENMFWYRQDPGLGLRLIYFSYDVKMKEKGDIPEGYSVSREKKERFSLILESASTNQTSMYLCASSAPSGGGYEQYFGPGTRLTVT.

This sequence joins TRBV5-5 and TRBJ1-1, with D perhaps matching TRBD1 (6 bases). CDR3 size: 18 residues. Trimming pared 0 bases from V and 2 bases from J, leaving 20 bases between. The germline V gene encodes CDR1 SGHKS and CDR2 YYEKEE (reference sequence). CDR3 in amino acids: CASSLASWRGAGNTEAFF. The CDR3 DNA sequence: TGTGCCAGCAGCTTGGCCAGTTGGAGGGGGGCCGGAAACACTGAAGCTTTCTTT.

This chain links TRBV9 with TRBJ2-7, with D perhaps being TRBD1 or TRBD2 (5 bases each). Germline V gives CDR1 SGDLS, CDR2 YYNGEE. The V end lost 0 bases, the J end lost 7 bases, and 14 bases lay between the germline ends. The CDR3 extends over 14 amino acids. CDR3 DNA sequence: TGTGCCAGCAGCGTAGGAGGGGCCTTGGGTGAGCAGTACTTC. Translated: CASSVGGALGEQYF.

The chain uses TRBV5-1 and TRBJ2-3, with 10 positions matching TRBD2. The CDR3 is 18 amino acids. The V gene's germline CDR1 is SGHRS and CDR2 YFSETQ. Germline trimming cut 3 bases from V and 5 bases from J; bases unmatched to any gene: 15. This chain's CDR3 is CASSSIRPGAGGVDTQYF. For the CDR3, the DNA is TGCGCCAGCAGCTCGATCCGACCTGGAGCGGGAGGGGTAGATACGCAGTATTTT.

The rearrangement uses TRBV27 and TRBJ2-5; D gene ambiguous. The V and J ends lost 6 bases and 5 bases respectively, with 10 bases between them. Per germline, CDR1 MNHEY and CDR2 SMNVEV (reference sequence). CDR3 length: 12 residues. The CDR3 region has the DNA TGTGCCAGCAGCCGCAGGCTGGAGACCCAGTACTTC. As protein: CASSRRLETQYF.

The genes are TRBV7-9 and TRBJ1-2; no firm D call. From germline, CDR1 is SEHNR and CDR2 FQNEAQ (reference sequence). The CDR3 runs 11 residues. Deletions cut 2 bases from V and 6 bases from J, with 4 bases between. CDR3 coding DNA: TGTGCCAGCAGCTTATTGGATGGCTACACCTTC. Its translation: CASSLLDGYTF.

CDR3 nucleotide sequence: TGTGCCAGCAGCTTCGCAGACAATGAGCAGTTCTTC. It codes for CASSFADNEQFF. The gene calls are TRBV7-9 and TRBJ2-1, with no clear D. The CDR3 is 12 residues long. Looked up from germline, CDR1 is SEHNR and CDR2 is FQNEAQ (reference sequence). The V and J ends lost 3 bases and 5 bases respectively, with 5 bases between them.

This clone is a singleton in its sample. This chain connects TRBV6-5 to TRBJ2-4; weak D call: TRBD1 (6 bases). V lost 5 bases and J 9 bases, leaving 11 bases between the germline ends. This CDR3 is built from 12 residues. Germline V gene sequence: CDR1 MNHEY, CDR2 SVGAGI. The CDR3: CASSTGLGIQYF. In DNA form, the CDR3 reads TGTGCCAGCAGTACAGGGTTGGGCATTCAGTACTTC.

The chain recombines TRBV2 with TRBJ1-5; perhaps TRBD1 as D (6 bases). The CDR3 totals 17 residues. V shed 4 bases and J shed 2 bases, with 18 bases lying between them. Germline V gene lookup returns CDR1 SNHLY and CDR2 FYNNEI. For the CDR3, the DNA is TGTGCCAGCAGTGGGGGGAGAGGGCAGGGGCGCAATCAGCCCCAGCATTTT. It specifies CASSGGRGQGRNQPQHF.

The J gene is TRBJ2-5, the V gene TRBV11-2, with D maybe TRBD2 (5 bases). V gave up 3 bases and J gave up 3 bases, with 11 bases separating them. The CDR3 sequence is 14 residues long. Germline V CDR1 and CDR2: SGHAT, FQNNGV. DNA for the CDR3: TGTGCCAGCAGCTTGGCGGGCCTTAAAGAGACCCAGTACTTC. Amino acid sequence: CASSLAGLKETQYF.

V and J are TRBV4-3 and TRBJ2-1; no clear D gene. Germline CDR1 and CDR2: LGHNA and YSLEER. The V end was cut by 0 bases, the J end by 1 base, with 10 bases between. The CDR3 runs to 16 residues. The CDR3 region is CASSQEGSRSYNEQFF. In DNA, the CDR3 is TGCGCCAGCAGCCAAGAGGGTTCTAGGTCCTACAATGAGCAGTTCTTC.

V usage is TRBV14 and J usage is TRBJ1-2; D ambiguous. Germline V gives CDR1 SGHDN, CDR2 FVKESK. V shed 0 bases and J shed 3 bases, with 11 bases lying between them. The CDR3 loop spans 15 amino acids. The CDR3 nucleotides read TGTGCCAGCAGCCAAGATGTAGACGGCTACTATGGCTACACCTTC. This translates into CASSQDVDGYYGYTF.

This rearrangement joins TRBV6-5 to TRBJ2-7; 12 bases line up with TRBD2. Germline V gene lookup returns CDR1 MNHEY and CDR2 SVGAGI. The CDR3 totals 14 residues. Unmatched junction bases numbered 4, after V lost 4 bases and J lost 6 bases. The CDR3 DNA reads TGTGCCAGCAGTTCGACTAGCGGGAGTAGCGAGCAGTACTTC. Protein sequence: CASSSTSGSSEQYF.

This clone was picked up a small number of times. Other DNA sequences from this sample encode an identical CDR3 as well. This sequence joins TRBV5-1 and TRBJ2-7; D not resolved. The CDR3 loop spans 11 amino acids. With 3 bases removed from V and 0 bases from J, the gap between germline ends came to 1 base. Per the germline V gene, CDR1 is SGHRS and CDR2 is YFSETQ. This CDR3 reads CASSSSYEQYF. CDR3 DNA sequence: TGCGCCAGCAGCTCCTCCTACGAGCAGTACTTC.

This chain links TRBV25-1 with TRBJ1-2; D is undetermined. With 4 bases removed from V and 0 bases from J, the gap between germline ends came to 12 bases. Per the germline V gene, CDR1 is MGHDK and CDR2 is SYGVNS. The CDR3 is 15 residues long. CDR3 sequence reads: CASSASDGSNYGYTF. In DNA, the CDR3 is TGTGCCAGCAGTGCCTCGGACGGTTCTAACTATGGCTACACCTTC.

This sequence joins TRBV18 and TRBJ2-3; D unresolved. The CDR3 runs 15 residues. CDR1 KGHSH and CDR2 LQKENI come from the germline V gene. V lost 0 bases and J lost 2, with 9 bases in between. DNA for the CDR3: TGTGCCAGCTCACCACCCAGAGCTACCACAGATACGCAGTATTTT. This sequence encodes CASSPPRATTDTQYF.

V usage is TRBV6-2 or TRBV6-3 and J usage is TRBJ2-7, with D maybe TRBD2 (5 bases). Per germline, CDR1 MNHEY and CDR2 SVGEGT. Trimming stripped 5 bases from V and 0 bases from J, with 11 bases between. There are 14 residues in the CDR3. As DNA, the CDR3 is TGTGCCAGCAGTCCGAGGGTCGACTCCTACGAGCAGTACTTC. This gives the protein CASSPRVDSYEQYF.

This clone has a handful of counts. This chain connects TRBV12-5 to TRBJ1-2; perhaps TRBD1 as D (5 bases). The CDR3 covers 14 residues. Per germline, CDR1 LGHNT and CDR2 FRNRAP. V lost 0 bases to trimming and J lost 3 bases, with 8 bases between them. CDR3 region: CASGLVSGYYGYTF. CDR3 DNA: TGTGCTAGTGGTTTGGTATCAGGGTACTATGGCTACACCTTC.

As to this clone: The junction does not match germline at one end; this may be a read error. V gene TRBV6-1 combines with J gene TRBJ1-2; D remains unclear. This CDR3 is 10 amino acids long. CDR1 MNHNS and CDR2 SASEGT come from the germline V gene. The CDR3: CASREDGYTF. The CDR3 nucleotides read TGTGCCAGCCGTGAAGATGGCTACACCTTC.

The chain employs TRBV5-4 and TRBJ2-3; 9 positions agree with TRBD1. Per germline, CDR1 SGHNT and CDR2 YYREEE (reference sequence). Trimming took 4 bases from V and 7 from J; bases not matched to a gene: 7. CDR3 length: 14 amino acids. CDR3 bases: TGTGCCAGCAGCAAGGACAGGGGCACGAATACGCAGTATTTT. This encodes CASSKDRGTNTQYF.

The table lists this clone with a count of one. The CDR3 here is CASHSTNEKLFF. CDR3 coding DNA: TGTGCCAGTCACTCAACTAATGAAAAACTGTTTTTT. The V and J genes are TRBV2 and TRBJ1-4; D gene ambiguous. The CDR3 length is 12 residues. Per germline, CDR1 SNHLY and CDR2 FYNNEI. V dropped 9 bases and J dropped 0 bases, with 5 bases sitting between them. Full variable domain (missing parts from reference TRBV2 and TRBJ1-4): EPEVTQTPSHQVTQMGQEVILRCVPISNHLYFYWYRQILGQKVEFLVSFYNNEISEKSEIFDDQFSVERPDGSNFTLKIRSTKLEDSAMYFCASHSTNEKLFFGSGTQLSVL.

The chain couples TRBV30 to TRBJ1-6; D call uncertain. Trimming removed 5 bases at V and 6 bases at J, with 11 bases between. The CDR3 covers 13 residues. CDR1 and CDR2 from the germline V gene are GTSNPN and SVGIG (reference sequence). Written as DNA, the CDR3 is TGTGCCTGGTCATCGATGGTTAATTCACCCCTCCACTTT. As protein: CAWSSMVNSPLHF.